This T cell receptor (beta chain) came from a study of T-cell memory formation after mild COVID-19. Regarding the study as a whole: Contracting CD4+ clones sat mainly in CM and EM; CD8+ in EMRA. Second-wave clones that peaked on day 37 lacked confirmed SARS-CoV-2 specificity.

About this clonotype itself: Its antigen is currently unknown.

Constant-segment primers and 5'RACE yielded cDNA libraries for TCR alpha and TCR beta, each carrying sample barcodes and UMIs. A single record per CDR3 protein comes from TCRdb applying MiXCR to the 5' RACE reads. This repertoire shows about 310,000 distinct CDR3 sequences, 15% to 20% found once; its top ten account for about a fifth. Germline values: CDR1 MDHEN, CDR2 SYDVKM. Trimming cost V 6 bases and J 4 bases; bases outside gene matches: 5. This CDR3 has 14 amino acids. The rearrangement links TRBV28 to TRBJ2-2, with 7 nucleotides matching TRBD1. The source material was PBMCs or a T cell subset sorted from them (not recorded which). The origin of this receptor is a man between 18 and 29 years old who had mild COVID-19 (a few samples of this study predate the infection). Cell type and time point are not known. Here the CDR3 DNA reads TGTGCCAGCAGGACGACAGGGAGCACCGGGGAGCTGTTTTTT. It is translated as CASRTTGSTGELFF.